This TCR beta chain was recorded in a study of T-cell memory formation after mild COVID-19. Findings and caveats of the study: Mostly located in CM and EM were contracting CD4+ clones, with contracting CD8+ clones located in EMRA. The study found balanced CD4/CD8 in clones contracting day 15 to 85 and a CD4+ lean in later expanders.

TCRdb reprocessed the 5' RACE reads with MiXCR, giving one entry per CDR3 protein. The table has around 300,000 distinct CDR3 sequences, roughly a fifth seen once. This clonotype turned up a few times. Its target is not known. From germline, CDR1 is SEHNR and CDR2 FQNEAQ (reference sequence). V was clipped by 5 bases and J by 6 bases; unmatched bases: 6. The CDR3 length is 14 residues. The sequence was collected from a man aged 18 to 30 who had mild COVID-19 (a few samples of this study predate the infection). Cell type and time point are not known. The V gene is TRBV7-9, the J gene TRBJ1-1, with 10 bases that match TRBD1. Sequencing was done on a sample of PBMCs or a T cell subset sorted from them (not recorded which). The CDR3 region has the DNA TGTGCCAGCAGCCTCGACAGGGGGCGATCTGAAGCTTTCTTT. It is translated as CASSLDRGRSEAFF.